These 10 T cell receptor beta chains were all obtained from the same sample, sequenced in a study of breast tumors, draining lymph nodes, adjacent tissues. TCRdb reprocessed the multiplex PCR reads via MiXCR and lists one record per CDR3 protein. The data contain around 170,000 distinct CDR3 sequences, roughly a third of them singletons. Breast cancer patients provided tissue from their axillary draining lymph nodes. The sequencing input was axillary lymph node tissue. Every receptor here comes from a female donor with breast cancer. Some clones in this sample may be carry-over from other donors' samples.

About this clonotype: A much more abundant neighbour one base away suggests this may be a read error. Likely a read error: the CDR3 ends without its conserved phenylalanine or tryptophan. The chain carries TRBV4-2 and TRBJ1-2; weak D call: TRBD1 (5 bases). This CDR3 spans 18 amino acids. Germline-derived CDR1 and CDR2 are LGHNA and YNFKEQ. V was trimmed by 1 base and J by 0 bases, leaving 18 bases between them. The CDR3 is CASSQGSTRQRANYGYTL. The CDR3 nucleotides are TGTGCCAGCAGCCAAGGCTCGACCCGACAGCGAGCTAACTATGGCTACACCCTC.

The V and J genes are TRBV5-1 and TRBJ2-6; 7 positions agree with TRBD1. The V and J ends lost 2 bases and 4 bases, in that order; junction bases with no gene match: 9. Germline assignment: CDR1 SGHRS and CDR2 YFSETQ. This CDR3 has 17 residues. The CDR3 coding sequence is TGCGCCAGCAGCTTAAGACAGGGCAACTCCGGGGCCAACGTCCTGACTTTC. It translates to CASSLRQGNSGANVLTF. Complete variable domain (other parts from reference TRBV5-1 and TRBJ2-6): KAGVTQTPRYLIKTRGQQVTLSCSPISGHRSVSWYQQTPGQGLQFLFEYFSETQRNKGNFPGRFSGRQFSNSRSEMNVSTLELGDSALYLCASSLRQGNSGANVLTFGAGSRLTVL.

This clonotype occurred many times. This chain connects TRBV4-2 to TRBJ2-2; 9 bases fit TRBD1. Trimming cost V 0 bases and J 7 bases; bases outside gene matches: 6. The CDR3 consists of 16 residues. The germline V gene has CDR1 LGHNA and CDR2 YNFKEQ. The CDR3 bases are TGTGCCAGCAGCCAAGATCACGGGACAGGGAACGGGGAGCTGTTTTTT. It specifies CASSQDHGTGNGELFF.

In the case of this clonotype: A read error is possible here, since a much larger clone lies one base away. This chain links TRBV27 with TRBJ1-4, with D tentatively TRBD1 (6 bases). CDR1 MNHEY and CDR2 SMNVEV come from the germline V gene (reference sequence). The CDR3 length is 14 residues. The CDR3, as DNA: TGTGCCAGCAGCCCAGGGACAATTAATGAAGAACTGTTTTTT. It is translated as CASSPGTINEELFF.

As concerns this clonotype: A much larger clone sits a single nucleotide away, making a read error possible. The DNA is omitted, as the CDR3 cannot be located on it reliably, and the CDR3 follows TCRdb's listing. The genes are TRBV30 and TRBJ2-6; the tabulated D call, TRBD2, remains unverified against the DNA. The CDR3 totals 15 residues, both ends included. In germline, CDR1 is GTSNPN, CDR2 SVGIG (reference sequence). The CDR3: CAWGRGASGANVPTF.

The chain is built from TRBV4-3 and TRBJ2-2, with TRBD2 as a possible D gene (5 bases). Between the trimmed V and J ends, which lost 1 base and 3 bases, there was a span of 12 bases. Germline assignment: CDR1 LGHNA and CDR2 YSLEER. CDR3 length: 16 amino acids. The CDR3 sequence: CASSQVSGIDTGELFF. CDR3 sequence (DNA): TGCGCCAGCAGCCAAGTCTCCGGGATTGACACCGGGGAGCTGTTTTTT.

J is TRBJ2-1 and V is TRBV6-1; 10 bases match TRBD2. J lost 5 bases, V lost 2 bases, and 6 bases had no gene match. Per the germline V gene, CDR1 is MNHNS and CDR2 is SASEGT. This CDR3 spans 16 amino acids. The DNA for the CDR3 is TGTGCCAGCAGTGAATCGGGACTAGCGATTAACAATGAGCAGTTCTTC. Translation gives CASSESGLAINNEQFF.

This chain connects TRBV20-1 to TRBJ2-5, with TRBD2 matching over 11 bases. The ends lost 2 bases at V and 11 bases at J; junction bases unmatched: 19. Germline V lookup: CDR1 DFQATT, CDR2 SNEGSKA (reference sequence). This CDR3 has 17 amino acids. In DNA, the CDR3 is TGCAGTGCTAGAATAGCGGGGGGGCCAGCTCTCACAGATACGCAGTACTTC. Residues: CSARIAGGPALTDTQYF.

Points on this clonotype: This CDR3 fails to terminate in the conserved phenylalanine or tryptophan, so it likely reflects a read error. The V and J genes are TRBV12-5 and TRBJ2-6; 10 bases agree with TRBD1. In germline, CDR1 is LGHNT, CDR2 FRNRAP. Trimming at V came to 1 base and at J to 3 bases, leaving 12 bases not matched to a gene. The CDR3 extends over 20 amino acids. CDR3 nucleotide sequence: TGTGCTAGTGGTTTGGCCGGACAGGGGGAAAGCCTAGTTGGGGCCAACGTCCTGACTTCC. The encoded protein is CASGLAGQGESLVGANVLTS.

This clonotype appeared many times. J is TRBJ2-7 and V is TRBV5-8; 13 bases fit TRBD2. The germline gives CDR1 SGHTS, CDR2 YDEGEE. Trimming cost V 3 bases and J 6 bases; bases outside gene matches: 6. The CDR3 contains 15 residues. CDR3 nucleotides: TGTGCCAGCAGCTCTACTAGCGGGGGGGCCGGCGAGCAGTACTTC. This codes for CASSSTSGGAGEQYF.